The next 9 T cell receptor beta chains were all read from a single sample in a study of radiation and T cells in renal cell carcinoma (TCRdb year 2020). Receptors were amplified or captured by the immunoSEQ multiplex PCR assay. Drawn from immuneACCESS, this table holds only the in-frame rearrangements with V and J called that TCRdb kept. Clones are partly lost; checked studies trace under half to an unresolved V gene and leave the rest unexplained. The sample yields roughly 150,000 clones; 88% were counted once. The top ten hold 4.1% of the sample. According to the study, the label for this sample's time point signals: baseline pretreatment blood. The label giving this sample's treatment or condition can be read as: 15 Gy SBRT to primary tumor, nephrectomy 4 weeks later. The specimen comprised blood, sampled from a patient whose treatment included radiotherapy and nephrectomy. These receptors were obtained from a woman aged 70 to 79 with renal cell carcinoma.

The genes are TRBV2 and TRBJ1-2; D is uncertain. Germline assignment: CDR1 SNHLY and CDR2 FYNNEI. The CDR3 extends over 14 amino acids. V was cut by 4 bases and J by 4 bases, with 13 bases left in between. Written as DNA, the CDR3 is TGTGCCAGCAGTGTAGTCCGGGAGAGCTATGGCTACACCTTC. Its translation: CASSVVRESYGYTF. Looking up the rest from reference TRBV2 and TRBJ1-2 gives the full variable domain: EPEVTQTPSHQVTQMGQEVILRCVPISNHLYFYWYRQILGQKVEFLVSFYNNEISEKSEIFDDQFSVERPDGSNFTLKIRSTKLEDSAMYFCASSVVRESYGYTFGSGTRLTVV.

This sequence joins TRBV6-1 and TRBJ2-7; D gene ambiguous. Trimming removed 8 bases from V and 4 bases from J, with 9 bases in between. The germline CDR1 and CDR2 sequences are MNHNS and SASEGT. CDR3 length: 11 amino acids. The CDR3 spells CASYNRYEQYF. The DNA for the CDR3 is TGTGCCAGCTACAACCGATACGAGCAGTACTTC.

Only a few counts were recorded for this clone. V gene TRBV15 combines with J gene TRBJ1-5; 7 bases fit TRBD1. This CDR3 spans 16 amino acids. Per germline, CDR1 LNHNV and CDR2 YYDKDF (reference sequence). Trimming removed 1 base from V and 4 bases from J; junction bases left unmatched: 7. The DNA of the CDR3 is TGTGCCACCAGCAGAGGGTCTGGGACAGAAAATCAGCCCCAGCATTTT. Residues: CATSRGSGTENQPQHF.

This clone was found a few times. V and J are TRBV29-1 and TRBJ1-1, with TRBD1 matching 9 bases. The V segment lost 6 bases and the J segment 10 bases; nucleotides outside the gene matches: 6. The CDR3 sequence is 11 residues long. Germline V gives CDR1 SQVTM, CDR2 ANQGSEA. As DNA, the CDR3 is TGCAGCGTGGGACAGGGAGGTTCAGCTTTCTTT. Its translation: CSVGQGGSAFF.

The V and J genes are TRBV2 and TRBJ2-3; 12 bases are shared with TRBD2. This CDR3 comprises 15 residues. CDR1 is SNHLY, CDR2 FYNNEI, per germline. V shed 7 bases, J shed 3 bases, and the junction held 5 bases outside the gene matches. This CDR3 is CASNLAGGPTDTQYF. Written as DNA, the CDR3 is TGTGCCAGCAATCTAGCGGGGGGGCCAACAGATACGCAGTATTTT.

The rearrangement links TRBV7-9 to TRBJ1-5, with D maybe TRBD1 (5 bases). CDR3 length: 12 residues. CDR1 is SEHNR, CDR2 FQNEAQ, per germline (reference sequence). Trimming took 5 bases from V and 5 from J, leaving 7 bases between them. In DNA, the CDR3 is TGTGCCAGCAGCGAAGGGGATCAGCCCCAGCATTTT. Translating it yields CASSEGDQPQHF.

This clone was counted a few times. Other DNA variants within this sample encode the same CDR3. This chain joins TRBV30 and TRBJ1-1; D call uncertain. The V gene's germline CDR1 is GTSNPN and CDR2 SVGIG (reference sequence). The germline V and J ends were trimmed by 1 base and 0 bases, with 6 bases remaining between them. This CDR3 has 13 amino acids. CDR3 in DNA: TGTGCCTGGAGTGCTTCAATGAACACTGAAGCTTTCTTT. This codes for CAWSASMNTEAFF.

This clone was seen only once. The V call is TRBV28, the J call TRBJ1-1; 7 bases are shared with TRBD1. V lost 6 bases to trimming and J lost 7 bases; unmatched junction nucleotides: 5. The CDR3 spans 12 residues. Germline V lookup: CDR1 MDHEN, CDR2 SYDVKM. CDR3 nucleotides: TGTGCCAGCAGCCAGGGGGGAGGTGAAGCTTTCTTT. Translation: CASSQGGGEAFF.

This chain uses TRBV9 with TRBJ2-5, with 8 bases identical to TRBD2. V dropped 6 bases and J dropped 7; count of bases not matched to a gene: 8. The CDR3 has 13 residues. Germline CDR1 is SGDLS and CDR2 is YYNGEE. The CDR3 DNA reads TGTGCCAGCAATCCCGCGGGGGGAGGGACCCAGTACTTC. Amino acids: CASNPAGGGTQYF.